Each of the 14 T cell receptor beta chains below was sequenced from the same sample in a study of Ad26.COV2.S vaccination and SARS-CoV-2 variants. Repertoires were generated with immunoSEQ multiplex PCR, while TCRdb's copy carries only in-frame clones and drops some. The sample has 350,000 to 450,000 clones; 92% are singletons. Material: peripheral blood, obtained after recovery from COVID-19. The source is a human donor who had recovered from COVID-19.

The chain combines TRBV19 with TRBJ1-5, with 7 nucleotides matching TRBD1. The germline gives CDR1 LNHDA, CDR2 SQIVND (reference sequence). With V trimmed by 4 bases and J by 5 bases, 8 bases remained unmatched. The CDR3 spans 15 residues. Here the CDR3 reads CASSKDRRWDQPQHF. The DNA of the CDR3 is TGTGCCAGTAGTAAGGACAGGCGTTGGGATCAGCCCCAGCATTTT.

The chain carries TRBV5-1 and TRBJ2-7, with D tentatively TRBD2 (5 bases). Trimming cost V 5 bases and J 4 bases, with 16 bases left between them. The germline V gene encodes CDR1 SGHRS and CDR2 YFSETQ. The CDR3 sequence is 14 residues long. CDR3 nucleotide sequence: TGCGCCAGCAGAGAAGGACTGATAGGTTACGAGCAGTACTTC. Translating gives CASREGLIGYEQYF.

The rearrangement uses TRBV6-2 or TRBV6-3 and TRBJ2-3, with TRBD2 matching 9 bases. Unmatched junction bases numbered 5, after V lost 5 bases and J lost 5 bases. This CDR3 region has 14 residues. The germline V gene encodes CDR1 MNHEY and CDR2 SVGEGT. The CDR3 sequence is CASSRGGAVDTQYF. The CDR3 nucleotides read TGTGCCAGCAGTCGCGGGGGGGCGGTAGATACGCAGTATTTT.

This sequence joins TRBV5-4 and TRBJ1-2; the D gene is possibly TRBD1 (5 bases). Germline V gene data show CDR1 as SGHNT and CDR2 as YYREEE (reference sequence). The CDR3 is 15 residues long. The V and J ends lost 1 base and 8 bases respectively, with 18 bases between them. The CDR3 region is CASSLYVAGGSGYTF. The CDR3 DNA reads TGTGCCAGCAGCTTGTATGTCGCTGGGGGAAGCGGCTACACCTTC.

The chain's CDR3 is CASSVGSSYNSPLHF. The DNA for the CDR3 is TGCGCCAGCAGCGTGGGGAGCTCCTATAATTCACCCCTCCACTTT. V gene TRBV5-1 combines with J gene TRBJ1-6, with D unresolved. This CDR3 is built from 15 residues. V was trimmed by 4 bases and J by 0 bases, leaving 8 bases between them. The germline V gene has CDR1 SGHRS and CDR2 YFSETQ.

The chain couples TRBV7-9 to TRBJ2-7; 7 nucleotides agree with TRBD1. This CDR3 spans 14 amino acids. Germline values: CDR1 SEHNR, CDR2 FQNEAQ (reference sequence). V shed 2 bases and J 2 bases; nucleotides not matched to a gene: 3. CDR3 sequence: CASSLWDRAYEQYF. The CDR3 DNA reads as TGTGCCAGCAGCTTATGGGACAGAGCCTACGAGCAGTACTTC.

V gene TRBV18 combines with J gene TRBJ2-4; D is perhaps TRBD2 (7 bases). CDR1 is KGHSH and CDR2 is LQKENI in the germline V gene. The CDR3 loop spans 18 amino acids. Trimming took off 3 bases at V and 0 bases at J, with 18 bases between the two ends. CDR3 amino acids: CASSPAMPAGAAKNIQYF. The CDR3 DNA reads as TGTGCCAGCTCACCGGCAATGCCGGCGGGGGCAGCCAAAAACATTCAGTACTTC.

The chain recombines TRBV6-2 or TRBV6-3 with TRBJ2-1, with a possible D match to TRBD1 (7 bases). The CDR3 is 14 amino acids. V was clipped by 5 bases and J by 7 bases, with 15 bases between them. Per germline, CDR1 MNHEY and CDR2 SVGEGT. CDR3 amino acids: CASSPETGRNEQFF. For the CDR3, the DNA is TGTGCCAGCAGTCCAGAGACAGGGAGGAATGAGCAGTTCTTC.

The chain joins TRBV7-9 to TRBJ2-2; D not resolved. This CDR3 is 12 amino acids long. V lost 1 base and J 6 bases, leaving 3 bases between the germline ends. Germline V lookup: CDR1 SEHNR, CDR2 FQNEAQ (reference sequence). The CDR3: CASSLEAGELFF. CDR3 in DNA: TGTGCCAGCAGCTTAGAAGCCGGGGAGCTGTTTTTT.

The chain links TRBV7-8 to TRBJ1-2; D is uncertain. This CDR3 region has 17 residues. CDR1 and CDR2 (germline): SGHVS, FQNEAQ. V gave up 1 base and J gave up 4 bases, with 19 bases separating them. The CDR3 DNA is TGTGCCAGCAGCTTAGTTGCCAGCCCGATATTTGGCTATGGCTACACCTTC. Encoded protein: CASSLVASPIFGYGYTF.

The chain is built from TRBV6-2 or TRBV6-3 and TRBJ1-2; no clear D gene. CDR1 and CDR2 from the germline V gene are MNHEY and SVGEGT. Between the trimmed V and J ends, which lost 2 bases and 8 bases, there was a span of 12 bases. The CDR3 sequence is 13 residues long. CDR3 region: CASSYGGFLGYTF. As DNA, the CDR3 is TGTGCCAGCAGTTACGGAGGTTTTCTGGGCTACACCTTC.

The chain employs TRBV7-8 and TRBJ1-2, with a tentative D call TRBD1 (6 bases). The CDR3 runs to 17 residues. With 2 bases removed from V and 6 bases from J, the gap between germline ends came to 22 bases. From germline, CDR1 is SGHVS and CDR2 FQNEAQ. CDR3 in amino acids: CASSLRTQGIRGNGYTF. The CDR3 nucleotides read TGTGCCAGCAGCTTAAGGACCCAGGGGATTAGGGGGAATGGCTACACCTTC.

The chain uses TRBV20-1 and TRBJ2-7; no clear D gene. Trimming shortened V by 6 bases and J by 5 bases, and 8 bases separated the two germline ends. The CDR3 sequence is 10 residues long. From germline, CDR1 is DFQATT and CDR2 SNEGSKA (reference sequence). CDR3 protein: CSALKNEQYF. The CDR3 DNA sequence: TGCAGTGCGTTGAAGAACGAGCAGTACTTC.

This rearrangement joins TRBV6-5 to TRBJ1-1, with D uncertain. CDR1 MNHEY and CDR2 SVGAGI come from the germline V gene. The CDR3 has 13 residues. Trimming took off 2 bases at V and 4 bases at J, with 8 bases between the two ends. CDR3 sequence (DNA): TGTGCCAGCAGTTACACCCCGACCACTGAAGCTTTCTTT. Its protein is CASSYTPTTEAFF.